This T cell receptor (beta chain) was identified in a study of cytomegalovirus exposure and HLA in healthy donors. On the study more broadly: In a previous analysis, some 110 million unique TCR beta sequences were found from 150 million to 200 million T cells.

As regards this clone: Its antigen is unknown.

The CDR3 length is 15 residues. V lost 1 base, J lost 3 bases, and 6 bases stayed unmatched. Germline V CDR1 and CDR2: SGHRS, YFSETQ. Study-wide findings and caveats: In a later analysis, HLA-associated beta chains showed higher expansion and lower generation probabilities than comparable chains. Reportedly, fewer N-insertions than the approximately 650-donor mean appeared in an Asian-associated ancestry cluster in a later analysis. Earlier analysis found most TCR beta V segments productive about 87% or about 30% of the time.

Primers included in the PCR were 60 Vbeta and 13 Jbeta primers. TCRdb keeps only in-frame clones here, not all; method: immunoSEQ multiplex PCR. This table holds about 160,000 clones, around three quarters found once. The sample taken for sequencing was PBMCs. The source is a man in his thirties or forties in good health and CMV-seropositive. The chain recombines TRBV5-1 with TRBJ1-1; 7 positions agree with TRBD1. The CDR3 loop reads CASSLTGVRDTEAFF. DNA of the CDR3: TGCGCCAGCAGCTTGACAGGGGTGAGGGACACTGAAGCTTTCTTT.